This T cell receptor beta chain was captured in a study of T-cell reconstitution after alpha-beta-depleted transplantation in children. This clonotype was picked up a small number of times. Its antigen is as yet unknown. Whole-study findings and limits: From newly produced T cells came most of the T-cell counts and diversity one year after transplant.

Unmatched junction bases numbered 6, after V lost 0 bases and J lost 4 bases. The CDR3 length is 16 residues. Germline assignment: CDR1 LGHDT and CDR2 YNNKEL (reference sequence). Unique molecular identifiers featured in how the TCRbeta library was prepared. TCRdb itself ran the PCR reads through MiXCR, one entry per CDR3 protein. This sample has 200,000 or so distinct CDR3 sequences, with approximately 8.4% found just once. The V and J genes are TRBV3-1 and TRBJ2-3; TRBD2 agrees at 8 bases. This clonotype was sampled from a male patient between 2 and 10 years old who had a stem cell transplant for acute myeloid leukemia, so the T cells may come from the graft donor. This material consisted of PBMCs, mostly from graft donor cells, taken 360 days after TCRalphabeta/CD19-depleted stem cell transplant. CDR3: CASSQEVGGVPDTQYF. Here the CDR3 DNA reads TGTGCCAGCAGCCAAGAGGTCGGGGGGGTCCCAGATACGCAGTATTTT.